The clone carrying this T cell receptor beta chain showed up many times. CDR3-region Arm-PCR and iRepertoire HTBI primers produced the TCR beta libraries. TCRdb redid the calling of the multiplex PCR reads with MiXCR, one entry per CDR3 protein. The sample contains around 460,000 distinct CDR3 sequences, 11% to 15% of which appear only once. These data are taken from a study of regulatory T cells in long-lasting Graves disease. The time point was: newly diagnosed GD, antithyroid drugs for less than 3 months. RNA from PBMCs was the source of the TCR library. The length of the CDR3 is 15 residues. CDR1 is LNHDA, CDR2 SQIVND, per germline (reference sequence). V was pared by 5 bases and J by 3 bases, with 4 bases of the junction left unmatched. This sample was also put to use in a study of T cells in Graves' hyperthyroidism and ophthalmopathy. That work adds: Not enrolled were patients with uncontrolled infection, other autoimmune disease, pregnancy or lactation.

The starting material was peripheral blood mononuclear cells (PBMCs), obtained at new diagnosis, from a patient treated with antithyroid drugs. This chain uses TRBV19 with TRBJ2-7; 13 bases are shared with TRBD2. This TCR derives from a woman aged 50 to 60 with Graves disease. The CDR3 DNA is TGTGCCAGTAGTGTGGGACTAGCGGGAATCTACGAGCAGTACTTC. This sequence encodes CASSVGLAGIYEQYF.